The rows below give T cell receptor beta chains drawn from one sample of a study of spatial heterogeneity in lung cancer. TCRdb re-called the 5' RACE reads through MiXCR, storing one row per CDR3 protein. This table has approximately 40,000 distinct CDR3 sequences, approximately 7% appearing once. The source was PBMCs, collected at surgery. These TCRs come from a female donor with early-stage non-small cell lung cancer. Both conserved end residues are part of each CDR3. D genes are given only for firm matches. Size is stated for part of the rows, as once, few or many counts, or as a class when the clone is expanded.

12 | TRBJ2-7 | TRBV3-1 | . | many | CASSPNTYEQYF | TGTGCCAGCAGCCCGAATACCTACGAGCAGTACTTC
12 | TRBJ2-3 | TRBV13 | . | few | CASSQFTDTQYF | TGTGCCAGCAGCCAATTTACAGATACGCAGTATTTT
15 | TRBJ2-5 | TRBV5-1 | . | many | CASSFFPALQETQYF | TGCGCCAGCAGCTTTTTTCCAGCGCTGCAAGAGACCCAGTACTTC
13 | TRBJ1-4 | TRBV7-9 | . | many | CASSFSQNEKLFF | TGTGCCAGCAGCTTCAGTCAGAATGAAAAACTGTTTTTT
14 | TRBJ2-3 | TRBV29-1 | TRBD2 | . | CSVERAGSTDTQYF | TGCAGCGTTGAACGAGCGGGGAGCACAGATACGCAGTATTTT
14 | TRBJ2-2 | TRBV27 | . | many | CASSTRTATGELFF | TGTGCCAGCAGTACACGAACAGCCACCGGGGAGCTGTTTTTT
14 | TRBJ2-3 | TRBV12-3/TRBV12-4 | . | many | CASTPLPGADTQYF | TGTGCCAGCACCCCGCTCCCCGGGGCAGATACGCAGTATTTT
13 | TRBJ1-1 | TRBV18 | . | . | CASSPIQETEAFF | TGTGCCAGCTCCCCGATACAGGAGACTGAAGCTTTCTTT
16 | TRBJ1-4 | TRBV11-1 | . | few | CASSFNYGSRREKLFF | TGTGCCAGCAGCTTTAATTACGGCAGCCGCCGGGAAAAACTGTTTTTT
14 | TRBJ2-5 | TRBV24-1 | TRBD2 | few | CATSLAGRQETQYF | TGTGCCACCTCGTTAGCGGGGCGGCAAGAGACCCAGTACTTC
15 | TRBJ2-6 | TRBV6-2/TRBV6-3 | TRBD1 | few | CASSYWDRGDNVLTF | TGTGCCAGCAGTTACTGGGACAGGGGTGACAACGTCCTGACTTTC
16 | TRBJ2-3 | TRBV12-3/TRBV12-4 | TRBD2 | many | CASSSVMRGGTDTQYF | TGTGCCAGCAGTTCCGTGATGCGGGGGGGAACAGATACGCAGTATTTT